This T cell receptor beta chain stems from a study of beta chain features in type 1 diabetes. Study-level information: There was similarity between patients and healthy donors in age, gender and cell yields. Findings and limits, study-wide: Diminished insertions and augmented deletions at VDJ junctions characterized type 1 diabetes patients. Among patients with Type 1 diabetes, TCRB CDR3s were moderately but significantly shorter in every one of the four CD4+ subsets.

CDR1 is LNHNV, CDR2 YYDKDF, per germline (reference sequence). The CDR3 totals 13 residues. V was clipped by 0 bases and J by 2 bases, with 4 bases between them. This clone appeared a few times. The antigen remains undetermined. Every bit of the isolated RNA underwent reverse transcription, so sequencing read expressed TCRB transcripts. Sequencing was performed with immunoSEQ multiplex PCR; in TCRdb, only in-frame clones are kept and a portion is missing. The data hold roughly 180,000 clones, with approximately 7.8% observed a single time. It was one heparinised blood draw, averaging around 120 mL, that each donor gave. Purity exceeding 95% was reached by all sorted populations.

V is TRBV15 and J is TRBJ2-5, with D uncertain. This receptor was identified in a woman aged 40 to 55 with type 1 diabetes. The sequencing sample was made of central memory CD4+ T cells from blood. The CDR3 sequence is CATSRDPQETQYF. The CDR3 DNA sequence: TGTGCCACCAGCAGAGACCCTCAAGAGACCCAGTACTTC.